This TCR beta chain was sequenced during a study of T cells in Graves' hyperthyroidism and ophthalmopathy. This CDR3 is built from 13 residues. CDR1 and CDR2 (germline): LGHNA, YSLEER. RNA transcripts served as the template for amplifying TCR beta CDR3 regions. HTBI primers were used for first-round RT-PCR of the TCR CDR3. TCRdb re-called the multiplex PCR reads through MiXCR, storing one row per CDR3 protein. This table has roughly 200,000 distinct CDR3 sequences, roughly 18% appearing once. Study-level points and caveats: Most expanded thyroid clonotypes above 0.001 also appeared in blood.

The sample holds many counts of this clonotype. Its matching antigen is unknown. One end of the junction varies from germline; a read error may be responsible. Hyperthyroidism patients were newly diagnosed, had disease duration under 2 months, and were aged 18 to 65 years. Based on clinical symptoms, serum thyroxine and TRAb, thyroid ultrasound and orbital computed tomography, diagnoses were reached. The source of this sequence is a man aged 35 to 55 with Graves' hyperthyroidism. The genes are TRBV4-3 and TRBJ2-5; TRBD2 is a possible D gene (5 bases). The specimen was blood. This chain's CDR3 is CASSQGLQETQYF. The CDR3 nucleotides read TGTGCCAGCTCACAAGGACTGCAAGAGACCCAGTACTTC.